A selection of T cell receptor beta chains follows, all from one sample in a study of cytomegalovirus exposure and HLA in healthy donors. Assay used: immunoSEQ multiplex PCR; TCRdb lists only in-frame clones, some missing. The table shows 100,000 or so clones, with 70% to 80% occurring only once. Sequencing was performed on PBMCs. The receptors were gathered from a man aged 35 to 55 in good health and CMV-seronegative. CDR3s include the opening cysteine and the closing phenylalanine or tryptophan. D genes are given only for firm matches. Clone size is not always given. Where it is, it says once, few, many or a class for expanded clones.

D,size,J,V,length,DNA,CDR3
.,.,TRBJ1-2,TRBV2,12,TGTGCCAGCAGTGCCAGGGCTTATGGCTACACCTTC,CASSARAYGYTF
.,.,TRBJ1-1,TRBV15,14,TGTGCCACCAGCAGAAATTCCATGAACACTGAAGCTTTCTTT,CATSRNSMNTEAFF
TRBD2,.,TRBJ2-3,TRBV7-2,16,TGTGCCAGCAGCCCCCTTCTGCGGGGGGTCACAGATACGCAGTATTTT,CASSPLLRGVTDTQYF
TRBD2,.,TRBJ2-1,TRBV29-1,13,TGCAGCGGTGGGACTAGCCGGTACAATGAGCAGTTCTTC,CSGGTSRYNEQFF
.,.,TRBJ2-2,TRBV7-2,14,TGTGCCAGCAGCTTGGACAGAAACACCGGGGAGCTGTTTTTT,CASSLDRNTGELFF
.,.,TRBJ1-2,TRBV5-6,14,TGTGCCAGCAGCTTGGTGGGAGGGATCTATGGCTACACCTTC,CASSLVGGIYGYTF
.,once,TRBJ1-1,TRBV18,12,TGTGCCAGCTCACTTTTAGCCACTGAAGCTTTCTTT,CASSLLATEAFF
.,.,TRBJ1-2,TRBV11-2,12,TGTGCCAGCAGCTTCCCAGGCTATGGCTACACCTTC,CASSFPGYGYTF
.,.,TRBJ2-7,TRBV28,16,TGTGCCAGCAGTTGGCGCTTTGGGCTGCCCTCCTACGAGCAGTACTTC,CASSWRFGLPSYEQYF
.,.,TRBJ2-7,TRBV5-1,13,TGCGCCAGCAGCCCGGAGTCCCTCTACGAGCAGTACTTC,CASSPESLYEQYF
.,.,TRBJ2-7,TRBV11-3,12,TGTGCCAGCAGCGCCCTTAGCTACGAGCAGTACTTC,CASSALSYEQYF
.,.,TRBJ1-2,TRBV7-2,14,TGTGCCAGCAGCTTATCCCCAGCTAACTATGGCTACACCTTC,CASSLSPANYGYTF
.,.,TRBJ2-7,TRBV9,14,TGTGCCAGCAGCCAAGCCTCAGGGGTCCACGAGCAGTACTTC,CASSQASGVHEQYF
.,.,TRBJ2-5,TRBV18,13,TGTGCCAGCTCCACCTCGGGTGTAGAGACCCAGTACTTC,CASSTSGVETQYF
.,.,TRBJ1-5,TRBV4-1,15,TGCGCCAGCAGCCCTCAACAGGCGTACAATCAGCCCCAGCATTTT,CASSPQQAYNQPQHF
.,.,TRBJ2-7,TRBV6-4,17,TGTGCCAGCAGTGACTCGAGTTTGGCAGGGATATCATACGAGCAGTACTTC,CASSDSSLAGISYEQYF
.,.,TRBJ2-7,TRBV21-1,15,TGTGCCAGCAGCAAAGTGGCTAGCCCTTCCTACGAGCAGTACTTC,CASSKVASPSYEQYF
TRBD1,.,TRBJ1-5,TRBV27,17,TGTGCCAGCAGTCCCTCGGGCGGGACAGGGGGCTCTCAGCCCCAGCATTTT,CASSPSGGTGGSQPQHF
.,.,TRBJ1-2,TRBV5-8,13,TGTGCCAGCAGCCGAACAGGAGAGTATGGCTACACCTTC,CASSRTGEYGYTF
TRBD1,once,TRBJ1-1,TRBV7-3,15,TGTGCCAGCAGCTCCCTGGGACAGGGTGGCACTGAAGCTTTCTTT,CASSSLGQGGTEAFF
TRBD2,.,TRBJ2-1,TRBV2,15,TGTGCCAGCAGTCAGGGACTAGCGGGAGCCAATGAGCAGTTCTTC,CASSQGLAGANEQFF
.,.,TRBJ2-7,TRBV7-8,15,TGTGCCAGCAGCTTACTAGGGCAGGGTCGCCACGAGCAGTACTTC,CASSLLGQGRHEQYF
.,.,TRBJ1-1,TRBV6-5,13,TGTGCCAGCAGCTCGGGGGTGAACACTGAAGCTTTCTTT,CASSSGVNTEAFF
.,.,TRBJ1-4,TRBV11-2,14,TGTGCCAGCAGCCCCGACAGACGTAATGAAAAACTGTTTTTT,CASSPDRRNEKLFF
TRBD2,.,TRBJ2-7,TRBV4-2,16,TGTGCCAGCAGCCAAGATATGGGACTAGCGGGAGACGAGCAGTACTTC,CASSQDMGLAGDEQYF
TRBD2,.,TRBJ2-5,TRBV28,15,TGTGCCAGCAGCCCCTGGGGAGCGGGAAAAGAGACCCAGTACTTC,CASSPWGAGKETQYF